Each of the 10 T cell receptor beta chains below was sequenced from the same sample in a study of CD8 T cells in ankylosing spondylitis. A single record per CDR3 protein comes from TCRdb applying MiXCR to the 5' RACE reads. The sample lists under 150,000 distinct CDR3 sequences; 9.3% were seen once. Sequencing used blood, either unsorted or a sorted T cell fraction (not recorded which). These receptors were obtained from a male donor with ankylosing spondylitis or in good health (not recorded which).

This clonotype was counted at least ten times. This chain links TRBV29-1 with TRBJ1-1, with a possible D match to TRBD1 (5 bases). Trimming left V 7 bases short and J 1 base short, with 22 bases between. This CDR3 is 16 amino acids long. Germline CDR1 is SQVTM and CDR2 is ANQGSEA. The CDR3 DNA is TGCAGCGCCTCATCCTCTAAAGGGGTTAGGAACACTGAAGCTTTCTTT. Translation gives CSASSSKGVRNTEAFF.

Ten or more counts support this clonotype. The gene calls are TRBV4-1 and TRBJ2-7; TRBD2 aligns across 8 bases. J gave up 2 bases and V 1 base, and 7 bases lay outside the gene matches. There are 16 residues in the CDR3. CDR1 and CDR2 (germline): MGHRA, YSYEKL. DNA of the CDR3: TGCGCCAGCAGCCAAGTTTGGCGGGAGGTCGCCTACGAGCAGTACTTC. Translation gives CASSQVWREVAYEQYF.

V usage is TRBV5-5 and J usage is TRBJ1-2; possibly TRBD1 for D (6 bases). CDR1 is SGHKS, CDR2 YYEKEE, per germline (reference sequence). V gave up 0 bases and J gave up 4 bases, with 10 bases separating them. There are 14 residues in the CDR3. This CDR3 reads CASSLDRAFYGYTF. The CDR3 DNA reads TGTGCCAGCAGCTTGGACAGGGCATTCTATGGCTACACCTTC.

This clonotype has a count of ten or more. This chain uses TRBV7-2 with TRBJ2-1, with TRBD2 matching 9 bases. Trimming at V came to 1 base and at J to 9 bases, leaving 4 bases not matched to a gene. The CDR3 runs to 14 residues. The germline CDR1 and CDR2 sequences are SGHTA and FQGNSA. This chain's CDR3 is CASSLVRREGEQFF. The CDR3 bases are TGTGCCAGCAGCTTAGTCCGGCGGGAGGGTGAGCAGTTCTTC.

Here the CDR3 DNA reads TGTGCCAGCAGCTTAGCAGGGGGGGTTCAGTACTTC. Its translation: CASSLAGGVQYF. V and J are TRBV7-2 and TRBJ2-5, with D maybe TRBD2 (7 bases). Trimming pared 0 bases from V and 11 bases from J, leaving 10 bases between. This CDR3 spans 12 amino acids. The germline CDR1 and CDR2 sequences are SGHTA and FQGNSA.

The chain uses TRBV5-6 and TRBJ2-7, with 14 bases aligning to TRBD2. V shed 5 bases and J 5 bases; nucleotides not matched to a gene: 15. This CDR3 region has 18 residues. Germline values: CDR1 SGHDT, CDR2 YYEEEE. DNA for the CDR3: TGTGCCAGCAGTTCGACCGGGACTAGCGGGAGATTCCCCCACGAGCAGTACTTC. This encodes CASSSTGTSGRFPHEQYF.

The rearrangement joins TRBV18 to TRBJ2-1; 13 nucleotides line up with TRBD2. V lost 2 bases and J lost 0; bases outside the gene matches: 7. The CDR3 consists of 19 residues. The germline gives CDR1 KGHSH, CDR2 LQKENI. In DNA form, the CDR3 reads TGTGCCAGCTCACCAGTACTAGCGGGAGGGCGCGACTCCTACAATGAGCAGTTCTTC. Encoded protein: CASSPVLAGGRDSYNEQFF.

This clonotype was seen only a few times. The gene calls are TRBV7-2 and TRBJ2-7, with D unresolved. CDR1 and CDR2 (germline): SGHTA, FQGNSA. The CDR3 length is 14 residues. V was cut by 1 base and J by 2 bases, with 9 bases left in between. The CDR3 loop reads CASSLVVQTYEQYF. The CDR3 DNA sequence: TGTGCCAGCAGCTTAGTGGTCCAGACCTACGAGCAGTACTTC.

This clonotype was counted ten times or more. This chain links TRBV5-1 with TRBJ1-5; maybe TRBD1 (5 bases). The germline V and J ends were trimmed by 2 bases and 4 bases, with 13 bases remaining between them. Germline CDR1 SGHRS, CDR2 YFSETQ. The CDR3 covers 15 residues. The CDR3 loop is CASSLTGAENQPQHF. In DNA form, the CDR3 reads TGCGCCAGCAGCTTAACCGGGGCCGAAAATCAGCCCCAGCATTTT.

This clonotype was detected ten times or more. J is TRBJ2-7 and V is TRBV6-5; possible D gene TRBD1, 6 bases. Trimming left V 3 bases short and J 7 bases short, with 10 bases between. Germline V gene sequence: CDR1 MNHEY, CDR2 SVGAGI. CDR3 length: 12 amino acids. The CDR3 loop reads CASSYKGVEQYF. In nucleotides, the CDR3 is TGTGCCAGCAGTTATAAGGGGGTGGAGCAGTACTTC.